These 19 T cell receptor beta chains originate from one sample sequenced in a study of vaccination and CD4 T cells after COVID-19. No antigen has been identified for these receptors. Treatment indicated: roughly nine-day PBMC culture with coronavirus spike peptide pools or control peptides (ViraFEST assay). The unexposed donor provided CD4+ T cells, which were taken before the COVID-19 pandemic (2011-2018). Sequencing of cultured CD4+ T cell DNA used the Oncomine TCR Beta short-read assay. MiXCR, run by TCRdb on the PCR reads, gives a single entry per CDR3 protein. The top ten hold approximately 86% of the sample, which has over a thousand distinct CDR3 sequences, around a third seen once. The sample comprised CD4+ T cells from blood, cultured in vitro. The source of these receptors is a human donor in good health.

The chain carries TRBV27 and TRBJ1-5, with D possibly being TRBD1 (5 bases). The V end was cut by 5 bases, the J end by 5 bases, with 16 bases between. Per the germline V gene, CDR1 is MNHEY and CDR2 is SMNVEV (reference sequence). The CDR3 runs to 15 residues. For the CDR3, the DNA is TGTGCCAGCAGTCCCCGGGGGAGGATCGATCAGCCCCAGCATTTT. This codes for CASSPRGRIDQPQHF.

The chain is built from TRBV5-1 and TRBJ2-2; 7 bases align to TRBD1. Germline V gene data show CDR1 as SGHRS and CDR2 as YFSETQ. J lost 3 bases, V lost 7 bases, and 3 bases had no gene match. CDR3 length: 13 residues. CDR3 nucleotides: TGCGCCAGCCTAGGACAGGACACCGGGGAGCTGTTTTTT. Translating it yields CASLGQDTGELFF.

V gene TRBV12-3 or TRBV12-4 combines with J gene TRBJ2-2, with 12 bases lining up with TRBD1. The V gene end was trimmed by 5 bases and the J gene end by 2 bases; junction bases not matched to a gene: 6. The CDR3 runs 17 residues. CDR3 protein: CASSGRDRGRNTGELFF. The CDR3 nucleotides are TGTGCCAGCAGTGGCCGGGACAGGGGGCGCAACACCGGGGAGCTGTTTTTT.

There are a few counts of this clonotype. V and J are TRBV20-1 and TRBJ2-5; D tentatively fits TRBD1 or TRBD2 (6 bases each). The CDR3 runs 13 residues. Germline V gene lookup returns CDR1 DFQATT and CDR2 SNEGSKA (reference sequence). The ends were cut back, 6 bases at V and 5 bases at J, with 16 bases in the middle. The DNA for the CDR3 is TGCAGTGCGGTGGGGGGCCAGGAGGAGACCCAGTACTTC. Translation gives CSAVGGQEETQYF.

This clonotype was found a few times. The chain recombines TRBV6-2 or TRBV6-3 with TRBJ1-2, with 9 bases identical to TRBD1. The CDR3 loop spans 14 amino acids. After removal of 6 bases from V and 7 bases from J, the junction contained 9 bases not matched to a gene. Germline CDR1 MNHEY, CDR2 SVGEGT. Here the CDR3 reads CASSRGQGISGYTF. The CDR3 coding sequence is TGTGCCAGCAGCCGTGGACAGGGGATTTCTGGCTACACCTTC.

This clonotype turned up a few times. V is TRBV7-2 and J is TRBJ1-2; TRBD1 matches at 10 bases. V lost 6 bases, J lost 6 bases, and 4 bases stayed unmatched. Germline V gene lookup returns CDR1 SGHTA and CDR2 FQGNSA. The CDR3 contains 13 residues. In DNA, the CDR3 is TGTGCCAGCAGACAAGGGACAGGGGATGGCTACACCTTC. It translates to CASRQGTGDGYTF.

This clonotype has a handful of counts. This chain connects TRBV6-1 to TRBJ1-1; D might be TRBD1 (6 bases). V lost 7 bases and J 5 bases, leaving 17 bases between the germline ends. The CDR3 length is 14 residues. Germline CDR1 MNHNS, CDR2 SASEGT. The CDR3 nucleotides read TGTGCCAGCAATCAACAGGGAAGAGGGACTGAAGCTTTCTTT. This encodes CASNQQGRGTEAFF.

The rearrangement joins TRBV18 to TRBJ1-1; no clear D gene. Germline-derived CDR1 and CDR2 are KGHSH and LQKENI. The V gene lost 3 bases and the J gene lost 4 bases, with 12 bases spanning the gap. CDR3 length equals 14 residues. The CDR3 coding sequence is TGTGCCAGCTCACCTCTGGGTTTCGGCACTGAAGCTTTCTTT. Translated, it gives CASSPLGFGTEAFF.

This clonotype has just a few counts. V gene TRBV7-9 combines with J gene TRBJ1-5; D is uncertain. Germline lookup yields CDR1 SEHNR and CDR2 FQNEAQ (reference sequence). There are 13 residues in the CDR3. V lost 5 bases and J lost 7, with 12 bases in between. CDR3 bases: TGTGCCAGCAGCCAGTCGTCTATCCAGCCCCAGCATTTT. As protein: CASSQSSIQPQHF.

V is TRBV11-2 and J is TRBJ2-2; possibly TRBD1 for D (6 bases). The CDR3 covers 16 residues. Trimming took off 5 bases at V and 0 bases at J, with 13 bases between the two ends. Germline V CDR1 and CDR2: SGHAT, FQNNGV. CDR3 loop: CASSQTGSANTGELFF. The CDR3 region has the DNA TGTGCCAGCAGCCAAACAGGGTCCGCGAACACCGGGGAGCTGTTTTTT.

The rearrangement joins TRBV6-5 to TRBJ1-2; D uncertain. CDR1 MNHEY and CDR2 SVGAGI come from the germline V gene. V lost 0 bases and J 4 bases, leaving 18 bases between the germline ends. The CDR3 is made up of 17 amino acids. This CDR3 reads CASSYSIGPGNGYGYTF. In DNA, the CDR3 is TGTGCCAGCAGTTACTCGATTGGCCCAGGCAACGGCTATGGCTACACCTTC.

This clonotype was counted only a few times. The gene calls are TRBV20-1 and TRBJ1-1; 7 positions agree with TRBD1. The CDR3 is 13 amino acids. CDR1 and CDR2 from the germline V gene are DFQATT and SNEGSKA (reference sequence). V lost 8 bases, J lost 0 bases, and 6 bases stayed unmatched. CDR3 in amino acids: CSIRGGVNTEAFF. The CDR3 bases are TGCAGTATCAGGGGGGGCGTGAACACTGAAGCTTTCTTT.

V is TRBV19 and J is TRBJ1-2; D may be TRBD1 (5 bases). V shed 6 bases and J shed 4 bases, with 18 bases lying between them. The CDR3 is made up of 15 amino acids. From germline, CDR1 is LNHDA and CDR2 SQIVND (reference sequence). In DNA, the CDR3 is TGTGCCAGTAGCCGGGACCCTAAGGGCCCCTATGGCTACACCTTC. Protein sequence: CASSRDPKGPYGYTF.

The J gene is TRBJ2-2, the V gene TRBV7-2, with 8 nucleotides matching TRBD2. This CDR3 is built from 14 residues. Germline values: CDR1 SGHTA, CDR2 FQGNSA. With 5 bases clipped from V and 6 bases from J, the junction kept 5 bases outside the gene matches. CDR3 amino acids: CASSIGGAPGELFF. In DNA, the CDR3 is TGTGCCAGCAGCATCGGGGGGGCCCCCGGGGAGCTGTTTTTT.

The J gene is TRBJ2-3, the V gene TRBV2; 10 nucleotides agree with TRBD1. The CDR3 loop spans 14 amino acids. CDR1 and CDR2 (germline): SNHLY, FYNNEI. The junction had 6 bases not matched to a gene; V was cut back by 10 bases and J by 2 bases. The CDR3 protein is CATAGQGTTDTQYF. CDR3 coding DNA: TGTGCCACTGCGGGACAGGGGACCACAGATACGCAGTATTTT.

This clonotype appeared a few times. This chain joins TRBV7-8 and TRBJ2-1; D perhaps matches TRBD1 (5 bases). The CDR3 contains 15 residues. CDR1 is SGHVS, CDR2 FQNEAQ, per germline. The ends were cut back, 5 bases at V and 7 bases at J, with 18 bases in the middle. The CDR3 reads CASSQTANSRNEQFF. The CDR3 DNA follows: TGTGCCAGCAGCCAGACAGCCAACTCCAGAAATGAGCAGTTCTTC.

The V gene is TRBV24-1, the J gene TRBJ2-7; D may be TRBD1 or TRBD2 (6 bases each). The CDR3 runs 17 residues. V lost 3 bases, J lost 4 bases, and 21 bases lay in between. Per germline, CDR1 KGHDR and CDR2 SFDVKD. In nucleotides, the CDR3 is TGTGCCACCAGTGATGGGGGGCGTGAGGGCTTAGGGTACGAGCAGTACTTC. Translating it yields CATSDGGREGLGYEQYF.

This chain connects TRBV7-8 to TRBJ1-5; D gene unclear. This CDR3 spans 17 amino acids. Deletions cut 2 bases from V and 1 base from J, with 15 bases between. CDR1 and CDR2 from the germline V gene are SGHVS and FQNEAQ. CDR3: CASSLPRRYRSNQPQHF. CDR3 bases: TGTGCCAGCAGCTTACCACGGAGGTACAGAAGCAATCAGCCCCAGCATTTT.

This clonotype is labeled as medium-sized (0.01 to 0.1%). The chain has TRBV20-1 and TRBJ2-6; D possibly corresponds to TRBD2 (6 bases). The CDR3 loop spans 16 amino acids. The germline V gene encodes CDR1 DFQATT and CDR2 SNEGSKA (reference sequence). Between the trimmed V and J ends, which lost 7 bases and 0 bases, there was a span of 16 bases. The CDR3 bases are TGCAGTGGCCAGTACCGGGGACTCTCTGGGGCCAACGTCCTGACTTTC. It translates to CSGQYRGLSGANVLTF.